Below, 9 T cell receptor beta chains from the same sample are listed, as sequenced in a study of cytomegalovirus exposure and HLA in healthy donors. The PCR had 60 Vbeta and 13 Jbeta primers. Clones were sequenced by immunoSEQ multiplex PCR, and TCRdb holds only the in-frame ones, with some missing. The sample holds roughly 120,000 clones; 76% are singletons and the top ten take around 15%. What was sequenced was PBMCs. All receptors come from a man younger than 40 in good health and CMV-seropositive.

CDR3: CASSHSPGVAGETQYF. As DNA, the CDR3 is TGCGCCAGCAGCCATTCCCCGGGAGTAGCAGGGGAGACCCAGTACTTC. The chain couples TRBV4-3 to TRBJ2-5; TRBD2 might be the D (6 bases). CDR3 length: 16 residues. Trimming removed 3 bases from V and 5 bases from J, with 19 bases in between. Per germline, CDR1 LGHNA and CDR2 YSLEER.

The chain joins TRBV2 to TRBJ1-1; D gene unclear. The V gene's germline CDR1 is SNHLY and CDR2 FYNNEI. This CDR3 has 13 amino acids. V lost 8 bases, J lost 5 bases, and 15 bases lay in between. CDR3 coding DNA: TGTGCCAGCTGGGAGGAGGGAAGGACTGAAGCTTTCTTT. Translating it yields CASWEEGRTEAFF.

The J gene is TRBJ2-7, the V gene TRBV5-1; 9 bases agree with TRBD1. V lost 0 bases, J lost 5 bases, and 3 bases stayed unmatched. The CDR3 totals 14 residues. Germline CDR1 is SGHRS and CDR2 is YFSETQ. The CDR3 spells CASSLVRTGDEQYF. The CDR3 DNA sequence: TGCGCCAGCAGCTTGGTTCGGACAGGGGACGAGCAGTACTTC.

This clone showed up just a few times. The chain couples TRBV4-1 to TRBJ1-1; D not certain. The germline gives CDR1 MGHRA, CDR2 YSYEKL. With 1 base removed from V and 4 bases from J, the gap between germline ends came to 10 bases. This CDR3 comprises 14 residues. The CDR3 region is CASSQANPSTEAFF. The CDR3 DNA sequence: TGCGCCAGCAGCCAAGCCAACCCCAGCACTGAAGCTTTCTTT.

The genes are TRBV28 and TRBJ2-3, with 8 bases aligning to TRBD2. The CDR3 totals 18 residues. Germline CDR1 MDHEN, CDR2 SYDVKM. The V and J ends lost 2 bases and 1 base, in that order; junction bases with no gene match: 11. The DNA of the CDR3 is TGTGCCAGCAGTTTAAGGCCCCTGGGAGCGGGGGGCACAGATACGCAGTATTTT. It encodes CASSLRPLGAGGTDTQYF. Together with reference TRBV28 and TRBJ2-3, the CDR3 gives the full variable domain: DVKVTQSSRYLVKRTGEKVFLECVQDMDHENMFWYRQDPGLGLRLIYFSYDVKMKEKGDIPEGYSVSREKKERFSLILESASTNQTSMYLCASSLRPLGAGGTDTQYFGPGTRLTVL.

This chain connects TRBV19 to TRBJ2-2; 7 bases are a match to TRBD1. The V segment lost 4 bases and the J segment 6 bases; nucleotides outside the gene matches: 2. Looked up from germline, CDR1 is LNHDA and CDR2 is SQIVND (reference sequence). CDR3 length: 13 amino acids. CDR3 bases: TGTGCCAGTAGTACCACAGGGGCCGGGGAGCTGTTTTTT. As protein: CASSTTGAGELFF.

This chain links TRBV30 with TRBJ1-1; TRBD1 agrees at 9 bases. Trimming cost V 4 bases and J 5 bases; bases outside gene matches: 11. There are 15 residues in the CDR3. Germline assignment: CDR1 GTSNPN and CDR2 SVGIG (reference sequence). Written as DNA, the CDR3 is TGTGCCTGGAACCACCCCGGGACAGGGAGAACTGAAGCTTTCTTT. Amino acid sequence: CAWNHPGTGRTEAFF.

The CDR3 region is CASSTGRDTQYF. The CDR3 DNA reads TGCGCCAGCAGCACCGGCAGGGATACGCAGTATTTT. The chain couples TRBV4-3 to TRBJ2-3, with D unresolved. The V gene's germline CDR1 is LGHNA and CDR2 YSLEER. Trimming cost V 5 bases and J 6 bases, with 9 bases left between them. The CDR3 is 12 amino acids.

The genes are TRBV5-1 and TRBJ1-2; possible D gene TRBD1, 6 bases. The V and J ends lost 0 bases and 2 bases respectively, with 8 bases between them. Germline CDR1 reads SGHRS; CDR2 reads YFSETQ. CDR3 length: 14 residues. The CDR3 DNA sequence: TGCGCCAGCAGCTTGGGGGGGCTGAACTATGGCTACACCTTC. It yields the protein CASSLGGLNYGYTF.